A selection of T cell receptor beta chains follows, all from one sample in a study of shared T cell receptors in the human thymus. TCRdb's copy holds only in-frame clones and misses some; the assay was immunoSEQ multiplex PCR. The sample holds about 380,000 clones; 85% to 95% are singletons and the top ten take around 0.018%. Specimen: thymocytes. All receptors come from a human donor. Both conserved end residues are part of each CDR3. The order of the fields is CDR3 protein, CDR3 DNA, clone size, D gene, V gene, J gene. The D gene is left open where the match is weak. Some rows mark clone size as missing; the rest say once, few, many or name a class of expanded clone.

CDR3 protein: CASSMGDWGLGQPQHF
CDR3 DNA: TGTGCCAGTAGTATGGGAGACTGGGGACTAGGGCAGCCCCAGCATTTT
clone size: -
D gene: -
V gene: TRBV19
J gene: TRBJ1-5

CDR3 protein: CASSPPVAGAEQFF
CDR3 DNA: TGTGCCAGCTCACCACCCGTAGCGGGGGCTGAGCAGTTCTTC
clone size: -
D gene: TRBD2
V gene: TRBV18
J gene: TRBJ2-1

CDR3 protein: CASGLKRVSYEQYF
CDR3 DNA: TGCGCCAGCGGCTTGAAGAGGGTGTCCTACGAGCAGTACTTC
clone size: -
D gene: -
V gene: TRBV5-1
J gene: TRBJ2-7

CDR3 protein: CSVEGQGPNYGYTF
CDR3 DNA: TGCAGCGTTGAAGGACAGGGGCCTAACTATGGCTACACCTTC
clone size: -
D gene: TRBD1
V gene: TRBV29-1
J gene: TRBJ1-2

CDR3 protein: CASSLARLAGAWYNEQFF
CDR3 DNA: TGTGCCAGCAGCTTAGCGAGGCTAGCGGGAGCATGGTACAATGAGCAGTTCTTC
clone size: once
D gene: TRBD2
V gene: TRBV11-2
J gene: TRBJ2-1

CDR3 protein: CASSLLRGSEKLFF
CDR3 DNA: TGCGCCAGCAGCTTGTTAAGGGGCAGTGAAAAACTGTTTTTT
clone size: once
D gene: -
V gene: TRBV5-1
J gene: TRBJ1-4

CDR3 protein: CASTNHPRQGATETGELFF
CDR3 DNA: TGTGCCAGCACCAACCACCCCCGACAGGGGGCTACTGAGACCGGGGAGCTGTTTTTT
clone size: -
D gene: TRBD1
V gene: TRBV27
J gene: TRBJ2-2

CDR3 protein: CASSLGRGRGLYNETQYF
CDR3 DNA: TGTGCCAGCAGTTTGGGGCGGGGTCGGGGCCTCTACAATGAGACCCAGTACTTC
clone size: -
D gene: -
V gene: TRBV28
J gene: TRBJ2-5

CDR3 protein: CASSRDSRSYEQYF
CDR3 DNA: TGTGCCAGCAGTCGGGACAGCCGCTCCTACGAGCAGTACTTC
clone size: -
D gene: TRBD1
V gene: TRBV28
J gene: TRBJ2-7

CDR3 protein: CASSLMTGANVLTF
CDR3 DNA: TGTGCCAGCAGCCTCATGACTGGGGCCAACGTCCTGACTTTC
clone size: -
D gene: -
V gene: TRBV28
J gene: TRBJ2-6

CDR3 protein: CASSLGQVSSYEQYF
CDR3 DNA: TGTGCCAGCAGCCTCGGACAGGTTAGCTCCTACGAGCAGTACTTC
clone size: -
D gene: TRBD1
V gene: TRBV6-6
J gene: TRBJ2-7

CDR3 protein: CASSSGQGARGNQPQHF
CDR3 DNA: TGTGCCAGCAGCTCCGGACAGGGGGCGAGGGGCAATCAGCCCCAGCATTTT
clone size: -
D gene: TRBD1
V gene: TRBV7-6
J gene: TRBJ1-5

CDR3 protein: CATSRDFRAGSKIAISGNQPQHF
CDR3 DNA: TGTGCCACCAGCAGAGATTTTCGGGCAGGGTCAAAAATAGCAATCAGCGGCAATCAGCCCCAGCATTTT
clone size: -
D gene: -
V gene: TRBV15
J gene: TRBJ1-5

CDR3 protein: CASARGPRNYGYTF
CDR3 DNA: TGTGCCAGCGCGAGGGGGCCCAGGAACTATGGCTACACCTTC
clone size: -
D gene: TRBD1
V gene: TRBV7-9
J gene: TRBJ1-2

CDR3 protein: CSVEGAGWDYGYTF
CDR3 DNA: TGCAGCGTTGAGGGGGCAGGGTGGGACTATGGCTACACCTTC
clone size: once
D gene: -
V gene: TRBV29-1
J gene: TRBJ1-2

CDR3 protein: CASSYGGGGTFTDTQYF
CDR3 DNA: TGTGCCAGCAGTTATGGAGGGGGGGGCACTTTCACAGATACGCAGTATTTT
clone size: -
D gene: -
V gene: TRBV27
J gene: TRBJ2-3

CDR3 protein: CASSLNPSGSCSKNIQYF
CDR3 DNA: TGTGCCAGCAGCTTAAACCCTAGCGGGAGTTGTAGCAAAAACATTCAGTACTTC
clone size: -
D gene: TRBD2
V gene: TRBV7-3
J gene: TRBJ2-4

CDR3 protein: CASSVGGITNTGELFF
CDR3 DNA: TGTGCCAGCAGCGTAGGGGGTATCACGAACACCGGGGAGCTGTTTTTT
clone size: -
D gene: -
V gene: TRBV9
J gene: TRBJ2-2

CDR3 protein: CASSAGGQSYGYTF
CDR3 DNA: TGTGCCAGCAGCGCAGGGGGACAGTCCTATGGCTACACCTTC
clone size: -
D gene: TRBD1
V gene: TRBV9
J gene: TRBJ1-2

CDR3 protein: CASSNLGLAGIYEQYF
CDR3 DNA: TGTGCCAGTAGTAACCTCGGACTAGCGGGTATCTACGAGCAGTACTTC
clone size: once
D gene: TRBD2
V gene: TRBV19
J gene: TRBJ2-7

CDR3 protein: CASSRGLASTDTQYF
CDR3 DNA: TGTGCCAGCAGTCGCGGACTGGCTAGCACAGATACGCAGTATTTT
clone size: -
D gene: -
V gene: TRBV27
J gene: TRBJ2-3

CDR3 protein: CASSNPGQGMNTEAFF
CDR3 DNA: TGTGCCAGCAGCAACCCGGGACAGGGTATGAACACTGAAGCTTTCTTT
clone size: once
D gene: TRBD1
V gene: TRBV7-9
J gene: TRBJ1-1

CDR3 protein: CASSPRLGGRSVGQNSGNTIYF
CDR3 DNA: TGTGCCAGCTCACCACGTCTAGGGGGTCGCAGCGTCGGGCAGAACTCTGGAAACACCATATATTTT
clone size: -
D gene: -
V gene: TRBV18
J gene: TRBJ1-3

CDR3 protein: CASKTGPQLYEQYF
CDR3 DNA: TGTGCCAGCAAGACAGGGCCTCAACTCTACGAGCAGTACTTC
clone size: -
D gene: -
V gene: TRBV21-1
J gene: TRBJ2-7

CDR3 protein: CSAKDAKTQYF
CDR3 DNA: TGCAGTGCGAAGGATGCCAAGACCCAGTACTTC
clone size: -
D gene: -
V gene: TRBV20-1
J gene: TRBJ2-5

CDR3 protein: CASSLTFGFYGYTF
CDR3 DNA: TGTGCCAGCAGCTTAACGTTTGGGTTTTATGGCTACACCTTC
clone size: -
D gene: -
V gene: TRBV7-2
J gene: TRBJ1-2